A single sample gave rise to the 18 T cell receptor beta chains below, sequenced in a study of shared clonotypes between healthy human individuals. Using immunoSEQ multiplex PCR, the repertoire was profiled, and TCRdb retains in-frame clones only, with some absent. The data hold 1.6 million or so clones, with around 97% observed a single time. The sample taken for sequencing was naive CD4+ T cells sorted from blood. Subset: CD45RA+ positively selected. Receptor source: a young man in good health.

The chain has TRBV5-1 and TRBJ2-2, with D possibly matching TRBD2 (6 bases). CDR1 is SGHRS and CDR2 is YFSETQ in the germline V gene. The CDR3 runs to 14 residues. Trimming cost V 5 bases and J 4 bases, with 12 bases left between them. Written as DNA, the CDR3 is TGCGCCAGCAGTGGGGGGACTGGCACCGGGGAGCTGTTTTTT. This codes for CASSGGTGTGELFF.

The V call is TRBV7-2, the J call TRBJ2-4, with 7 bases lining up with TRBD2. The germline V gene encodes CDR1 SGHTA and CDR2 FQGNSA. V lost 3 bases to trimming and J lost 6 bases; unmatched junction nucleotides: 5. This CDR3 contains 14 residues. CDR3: CASSFAGDLNIQYF. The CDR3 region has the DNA TGTGCCAGCAGCTTCGCGGGGGACCTAAACATTCAGTACTTC.

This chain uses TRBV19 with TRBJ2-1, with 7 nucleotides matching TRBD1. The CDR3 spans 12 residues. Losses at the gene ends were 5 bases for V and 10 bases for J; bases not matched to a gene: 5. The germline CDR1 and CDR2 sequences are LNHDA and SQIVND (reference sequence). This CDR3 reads CASSRQGSEQFF. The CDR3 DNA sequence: TGTGCCAGTAGTCGACAGGGTTCGGAGCAGTTCTTC.

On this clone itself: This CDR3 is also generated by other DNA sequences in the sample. The CDR3 is CASSLGLYEQYF. The CDR3 DNA follows: TGTGCCAGCAGCCTCGGTTTGTACGAGCAGTACTTC. J is TRBJ2-7 and V is TRBV5-5; unclear D gene. This CDR3 comprises 12 residues. In germline, CDR1 is SGHKS, CDR2 YYEKEE (reference sequence). V was shortened by 4 bases and J by 4 bases, with 9 bases between the two germline ends.

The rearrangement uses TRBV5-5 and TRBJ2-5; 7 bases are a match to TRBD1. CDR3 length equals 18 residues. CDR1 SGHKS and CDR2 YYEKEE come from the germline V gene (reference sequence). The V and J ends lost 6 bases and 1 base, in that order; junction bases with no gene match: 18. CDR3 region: CASTRTGPTRSAQETQYF. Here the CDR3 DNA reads TGTGCCAGCACCAGGACAGGCCCTACAAGAAGTGCCCAAGAGACCCAGTACTTC.

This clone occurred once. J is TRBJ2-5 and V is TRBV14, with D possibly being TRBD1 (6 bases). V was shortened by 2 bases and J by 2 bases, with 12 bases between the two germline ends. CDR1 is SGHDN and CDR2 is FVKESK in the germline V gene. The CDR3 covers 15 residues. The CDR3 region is CASSQWDNTQETQYF. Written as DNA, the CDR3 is TGTGCCAGCAGCCAATGGGACAACACACAAGAGACCCAGTACTTC.

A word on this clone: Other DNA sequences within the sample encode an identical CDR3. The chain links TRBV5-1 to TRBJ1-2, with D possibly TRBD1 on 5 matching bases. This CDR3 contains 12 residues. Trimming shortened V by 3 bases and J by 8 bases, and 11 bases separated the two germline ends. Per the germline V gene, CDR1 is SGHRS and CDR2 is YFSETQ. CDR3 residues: CASSSTGDGYTF. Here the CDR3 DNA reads TGCGCCAGCAGCTCAACGGGGGACGGCTACACCTTC.

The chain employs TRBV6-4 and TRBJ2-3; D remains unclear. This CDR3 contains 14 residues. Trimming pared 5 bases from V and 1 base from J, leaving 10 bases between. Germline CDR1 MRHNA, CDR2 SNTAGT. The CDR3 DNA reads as TGTGCCAGCAGTCTGGAGTTTCGCACAGATACGCAGTATTTT. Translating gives CASSLEFRTDTQYF.

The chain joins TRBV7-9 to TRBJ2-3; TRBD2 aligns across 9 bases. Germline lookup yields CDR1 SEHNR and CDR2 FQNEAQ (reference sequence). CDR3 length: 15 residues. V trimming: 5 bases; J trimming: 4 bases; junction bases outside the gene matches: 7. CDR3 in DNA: TGTGCCAGCAGCAAACTAGCGGGCGAACCAGATACGCAGTATTTT. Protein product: CASSKLAGEPDTQYF.

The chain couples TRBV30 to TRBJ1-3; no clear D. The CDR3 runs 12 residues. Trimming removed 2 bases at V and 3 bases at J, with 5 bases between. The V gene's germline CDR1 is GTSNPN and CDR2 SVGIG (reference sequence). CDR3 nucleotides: TGTGCCTGGAGTTTACATGGAAACACCATATATTTT. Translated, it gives CAWSLHGNTIYF.

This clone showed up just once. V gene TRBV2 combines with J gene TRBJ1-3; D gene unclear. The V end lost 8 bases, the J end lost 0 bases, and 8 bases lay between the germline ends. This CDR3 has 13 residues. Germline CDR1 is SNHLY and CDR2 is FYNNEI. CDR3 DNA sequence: TGTGCCAGCGGAGTCCGCTCTGGAAACACCATATATTTT. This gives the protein CASGVRSGNTIYF.

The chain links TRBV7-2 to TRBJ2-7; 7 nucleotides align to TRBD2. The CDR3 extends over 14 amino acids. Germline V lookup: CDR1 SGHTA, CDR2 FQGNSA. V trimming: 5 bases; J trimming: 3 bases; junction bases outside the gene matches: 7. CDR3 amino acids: CASSRRTSGYEQYF. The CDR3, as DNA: TGTGCCAGCAGCCGCCGGACTAGTGGCTACGAGCAGTACTTC.

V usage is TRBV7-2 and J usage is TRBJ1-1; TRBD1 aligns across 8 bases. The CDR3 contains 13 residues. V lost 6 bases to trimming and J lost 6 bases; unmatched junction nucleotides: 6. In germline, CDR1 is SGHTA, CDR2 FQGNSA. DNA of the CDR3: TGTGCCAGCAGGCGTCAGGGGGCGTCTGAAGCTTTCTTT. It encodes CASRRQGASEAFF. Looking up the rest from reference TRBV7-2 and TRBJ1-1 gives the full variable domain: GAGVSQSPSNKVTEKGKDVELRCDPISGHTALYWYRQSLGQGLEFLIYFQGNSAPDKSGLPSDRFSAERTGGSVSTLTIQRTQQEDSAVYLCASRRQGASEAFFGQGTRLTVV.

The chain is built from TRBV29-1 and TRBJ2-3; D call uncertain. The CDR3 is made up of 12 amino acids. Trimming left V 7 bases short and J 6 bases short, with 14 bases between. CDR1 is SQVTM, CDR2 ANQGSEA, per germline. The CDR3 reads CSACWSLDTQYF. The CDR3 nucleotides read TGCAGCGCGTGTTGGTCGCTGGATACGCAGTATTTT.

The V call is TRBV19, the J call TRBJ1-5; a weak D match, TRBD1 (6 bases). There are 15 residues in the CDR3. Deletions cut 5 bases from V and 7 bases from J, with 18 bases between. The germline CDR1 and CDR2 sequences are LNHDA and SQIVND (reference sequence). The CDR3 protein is CASSPQFRGGQPQHF. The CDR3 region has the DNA TGTGCCAGTAGTCCCCAGTTCAGGGGTGGGCAGCCCCAGCATTTT.

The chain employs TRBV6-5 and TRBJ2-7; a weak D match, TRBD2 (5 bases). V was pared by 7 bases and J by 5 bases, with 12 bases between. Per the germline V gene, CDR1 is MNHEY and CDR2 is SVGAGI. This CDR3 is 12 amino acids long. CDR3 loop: CASTGRGDEQYF. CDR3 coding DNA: TGTGCCAGCACTGGCCGGGGAGACGAGCAGTACTTC.

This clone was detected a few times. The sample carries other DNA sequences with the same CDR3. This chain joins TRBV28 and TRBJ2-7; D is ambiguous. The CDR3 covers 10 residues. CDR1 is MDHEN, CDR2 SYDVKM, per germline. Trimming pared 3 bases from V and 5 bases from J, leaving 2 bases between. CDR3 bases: TGTGCCAGCAGTTTGAACGAGCAGTACTTC. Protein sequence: CASSLNEQYF.

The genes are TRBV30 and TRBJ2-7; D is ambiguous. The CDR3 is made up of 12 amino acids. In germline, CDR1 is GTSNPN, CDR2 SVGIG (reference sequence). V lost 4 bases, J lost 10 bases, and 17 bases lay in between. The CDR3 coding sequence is TGTGCCTGGACCCCCGGCGGAGATAAACAGTACTTC. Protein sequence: CAWTPGGDKQYF.